A selection of T cell receptor beta chains follows, all from one sample in a study of T cells in localized non-small cell lung cancer. The data were produced by immunoSEQ multiplex PCR, yet TCRdb's version contains in-frame clones alone and is incomplete. The data hold 53,000 or so clones, with approximately 91% observed a single time. The sequences come from peripheral blood, collected before any cancer treatment. These receptors came from a man aged 40 to 69 with stage I lung adenocarcinoma. Both conserved end residues are part of each CDR3. The order of the fields is D gene, V gene, clone size, J gene, CDR3 DNA, CDR3 protein. The D gene is left open where the match is weak. The size entry is marked missing in some rows and otherwise reads once, few, many or a size class.

>NA|TRBV6-1|NA|TRBJ1-3
TGTGCCAGCAGTACCTACAGGGCGGCGGGAAACACCATATATTTT
CASSTYRAAGNTIYF
>TRBD2|TRBV15|NA|TRBJ2-3
TGTGCCACCAGCAGAGTCGTTTCGGGAGGGTCAAATACGCAGTATTTT
CATSRVVSGGSNTQYF
>NA|TRBV19|NA|TRBJ2-7
TGTGCCAGTAGTATTCGACAGGTAAAGAACACCGACGAGCAGTACTTC
CASSIRQVKNTDEQYF
>NA|TRBV14|NA|TRBJ2-1
TGTGCCAGCAGCCCTTCGGGCTCCAGTTTGATCTATGAGCAGTTCTTC
CASSPSGSSLIYEQFF
>TRBD1|TRBV5-1|NA|TRBJ1-1
TGCGCCAGCAGCACAGGGACAGGGGGCACTGAAGCTTTCTTT
CASSTGTGGTEAFF
>NA|TRBV28|NA|TRBJ1-2
TGTGCCAGCAGTTCTAGGGATGGCTACACCTTC
CASSSRDGYTF
>NA|TRBV11-2|once|TRBJ2-7
TGTGCCAGCAGCTTAGATCGGGGGTCAGCTGGCTACGAGCAGTACTTC
CASSLDRGSAGYEQYF
>TRBD2|TRBV5-1|NA|TRBJ2-7
TGCGCCAGCAGCGAGGGACTAGCGGGAGACCCTCTATACGCGCAGTACTTC
CASSEGLAGDPLYAQYF
>TRBD1|TRBV19|many|TRBJ2-7
TGTGCCAGTAGTGTCCGACGGGACAGGAGTTACGAGCAGTACTTC
CASSVRRDRSYEQYF
>TRBD2|TRBV30|NA|TRBJ2-7
TGTGCCTGGAACCCCAGTTCGGGAGGATCCGAGCAGTACTTC
CAWNPSSGGSEQYF
>TRBD1|TRBV19|NA|TRBJ1-5
TGTGCCAGTAAACGACAGGGTCATCAGCCCCAGCATTTT
CASKRQGHQPQHF
>NA|TRBV30|NA|TRBJ2-2
TGTGCCTGGGCCCCCGGGACGAACACCGGGGAGCTGTTTTTT
CAWAPGTNTGELFF
>NA|TRBV7-2|NA|TRBJ2-7
TGTGCCAGCAGCCCGAAGAACTACGAGCAGTACTTC
CASSPKNYEQYF
>NA|TRBV5-1|NA|TRBJ2-2
TGCGCCAGCAGCTTCGGGGCTCAAGGGGTCACCGGGGAGCTGTTTTTT
CASSFGAQGVTGELFF
>TRBD2|TRBV18|NA|TRBJ2-1
TGTGCCAGCTCACCCAGGCTAGCGGGAGAAGACAATGAGCAGTTCTTC
CASSPRLAGEDNEQFF
>TRBD1|TRBV2|NA|TRBJ1-2
TGTGCCAGCAGTCGACAGGGGCAGCGGTATGGCTACACCTTC
CASSRQGQRYGYTF
>TRBD2|TRBV4-1|NA|TRBJ2-7
TGCGCCAGCAGCCAAGATCTGACTAGCGGGAGTTTTTACGAGCAGTACTTC
CASSQDLTSGSFYEQYF
>NA|TRBV7-9|NA|TRBJ2-7
TGTGCCAGCAGCCCAATCCAGGGTTACGAGCAGTACTTC
CASSPIQGYEQYF
>TRBD2|TRBV2|NA|TRBJ2-3
TGTGCCAGCAGTGAAGCCGGGCGACTAGCGGGAGCGGATACGCAGTATTTT
CASSEAGRLAGADTQYF
>NA|TRBV19|NA|TRBJ2-7
TGTGCCAGTACCCCCCGCGGCGGCAGGGTCTACGAGCAGTACTTC
CASTPRGGRVYEQYF
>NA|TRBV7-7|once|TRBJ2-3
TGTGCTAGCAGCCAGGGTCTGCCCACAGATACGCAGTATTTT
CASSQGLPTDTQYF
>NA|TRBV4-1|NA|TRBJ2-3
TGCGCCAGCAGCCAATCCACACCAGACCACGTGAGGGATACGCAGTATTTT
CASSQSTPDHVRDTQYF
>TRBD2|TRBV28|NA|TRBJ2-2
TGTGCCAGCACCATTCGGGGGGTTCGGCGCACCGGGGAGCTGTTTTTT
CASTIRGVRRTGELFF
>NA|TRBV29-1|NA|TRBJ2-5
TGCAGCGTTGAAGGAGGCTCGGATCAAGCATTGGGGACCCAGTACTTC
CSVEGGSDQALGTQYF
>TRBD1|TRBV6-5|NA|TRBJ2-5
TGTGCCAGCAGTTTCGGACAGGCGGAGACCCAGTACTTC
CASSFGQAETQYF
>NA|TRBV27|NA|TRBJ1-1
TGTGCCAGCAGTTCCAACCTACCGACTGAAGCTTTCTTT
CASSSNLPTEAFF
>TRBD1|TRBV5-1|NA|TRBJ2-1
TGCGCCAGCAGCTTGGAACAGGGGGTTTGGAATGAGCAGTTCTTC
CASSLEQGVWNEQFF